The clone carrying this T cell receptor beta chain occurred many times. Its antigen is currently unknown. The length of the CDR3 is 13 residues. Germline CDR1 is MNHEY and CDR2 is SVGAGI. Trimming pared 4 bases from V and 3 bases from J, leaving 6 bases between. This specimen belongs to a study of T-cell reconstitution after alpha-beta-depleted transplantation in children. Regarding the study as a whole: T-cell numbers and diversity, one year after transplant, stemmed largely from T cells that were newly produced. There were reportedly several hundred expanded graft clones from which alpha-beta T cells came about two months after transplant.

The authors prepared the TCRbeta library with unique molecular identifiers. TCRdb redid the calling of the PCR reads with MiXCR, one entry per CDR3 protein. The sample consists of about 300,000 distinct CDR3 sequences, 7.5% to 9% of them appearing once. This chain connects TRBV6-5 to TRBJ2-2; D is unresolved. The source was peripheral blood, collected 360 days after TCRalphabeta/CD19-depleted stem cell transplant. The sequence was obtained from a female patient aged 2-15 years who had a stem cell transplant for Fanconi anemia, so the T cells may come from the graft donor. The CDR3 sequence: CASSFPYTGELFF. The CDR3 DNA is TGTGCCAGCAGTTTCCCTTACACCGGGGAGCTGTTTTTT.